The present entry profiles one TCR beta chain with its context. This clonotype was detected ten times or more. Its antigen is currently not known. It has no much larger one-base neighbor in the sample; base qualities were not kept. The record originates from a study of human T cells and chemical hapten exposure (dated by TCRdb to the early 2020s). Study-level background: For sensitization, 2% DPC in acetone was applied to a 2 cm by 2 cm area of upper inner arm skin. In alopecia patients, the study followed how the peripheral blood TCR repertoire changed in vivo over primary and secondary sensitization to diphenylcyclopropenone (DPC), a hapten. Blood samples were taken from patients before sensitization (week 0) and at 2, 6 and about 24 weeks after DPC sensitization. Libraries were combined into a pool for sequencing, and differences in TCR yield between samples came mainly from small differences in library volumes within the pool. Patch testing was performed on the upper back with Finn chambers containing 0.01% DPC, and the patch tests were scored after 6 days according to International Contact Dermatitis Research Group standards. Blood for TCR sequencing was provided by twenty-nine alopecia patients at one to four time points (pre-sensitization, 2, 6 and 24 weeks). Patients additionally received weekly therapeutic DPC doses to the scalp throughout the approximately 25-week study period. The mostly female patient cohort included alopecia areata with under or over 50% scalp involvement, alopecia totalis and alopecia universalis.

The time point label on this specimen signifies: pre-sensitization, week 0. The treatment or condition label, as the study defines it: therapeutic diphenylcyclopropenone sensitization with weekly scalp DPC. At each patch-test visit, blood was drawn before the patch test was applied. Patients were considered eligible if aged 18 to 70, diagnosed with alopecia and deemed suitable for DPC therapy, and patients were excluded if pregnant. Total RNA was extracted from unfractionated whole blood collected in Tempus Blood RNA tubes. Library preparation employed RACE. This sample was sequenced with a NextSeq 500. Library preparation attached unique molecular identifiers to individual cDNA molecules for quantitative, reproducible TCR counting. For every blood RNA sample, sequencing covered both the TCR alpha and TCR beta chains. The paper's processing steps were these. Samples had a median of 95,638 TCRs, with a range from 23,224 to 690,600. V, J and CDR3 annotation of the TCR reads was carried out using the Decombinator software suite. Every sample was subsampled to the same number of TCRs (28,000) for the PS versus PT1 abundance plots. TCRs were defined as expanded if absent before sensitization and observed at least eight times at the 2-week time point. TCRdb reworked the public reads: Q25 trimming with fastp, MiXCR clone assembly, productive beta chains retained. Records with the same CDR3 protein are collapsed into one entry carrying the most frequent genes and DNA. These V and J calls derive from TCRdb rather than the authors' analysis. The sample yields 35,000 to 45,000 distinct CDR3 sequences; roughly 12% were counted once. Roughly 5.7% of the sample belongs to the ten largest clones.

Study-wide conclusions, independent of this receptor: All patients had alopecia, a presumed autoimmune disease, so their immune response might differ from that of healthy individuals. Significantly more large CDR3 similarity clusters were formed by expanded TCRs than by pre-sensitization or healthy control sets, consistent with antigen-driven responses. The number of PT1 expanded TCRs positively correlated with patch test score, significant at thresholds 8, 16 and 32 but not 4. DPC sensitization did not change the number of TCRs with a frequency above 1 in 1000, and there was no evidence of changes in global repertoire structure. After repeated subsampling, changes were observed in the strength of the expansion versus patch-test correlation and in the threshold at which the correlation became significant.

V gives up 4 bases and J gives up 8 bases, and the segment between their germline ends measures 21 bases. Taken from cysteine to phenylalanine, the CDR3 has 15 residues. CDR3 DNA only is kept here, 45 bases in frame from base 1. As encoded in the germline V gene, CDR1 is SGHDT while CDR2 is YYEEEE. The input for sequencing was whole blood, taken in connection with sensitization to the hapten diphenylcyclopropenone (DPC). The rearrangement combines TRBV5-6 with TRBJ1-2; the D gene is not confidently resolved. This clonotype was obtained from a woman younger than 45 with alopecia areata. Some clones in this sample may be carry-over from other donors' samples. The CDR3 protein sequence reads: CASSNGLRGYEGYTF. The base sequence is TGTGCCAGCAGCAATGGTCTACGGGGTTACGAAGGCTACACCTTC. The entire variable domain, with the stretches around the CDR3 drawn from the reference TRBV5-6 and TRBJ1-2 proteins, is DAGVTQSPTHLIKTRGQQVTLRCSPKSGHDTVSWYQQALGQGPQFIFQYYEEEERQRGNFPDRFSGHQFPNYSSELNVNALLLGDSALYLCASSNGLRGYEGYTFGSGTRLTVV.